A single sample is the source of the 4 T cell receptor beta chains below, sequenced in a study of molecular identifiers for immune sequencing clone quantification. A single record per CDR3 protein comes from TCRdb applying MiXCR to the PCR reads. The table records 400,000 to 600,000 distinct CDR3 sequences, over 20% of them present only once. Sequencing was performed on naive CD8+ T cells from blood, with Jurkat cell RNA spiked in. Subset described: FACS-sorted CD8+CD4-CCR7+CD45RA+ naive T cells. These receptors came from a human donor in good health. Some libraries in this study had Jurkat cell RNA spiked in.

Details on this clonotype: A clone one base away is much larger, so this may be a read error. The chain links TRBV20-1 to TRBJ2-3, with D unclear. Germline V lookup: CDR1 DFQATT, CDR2 SNEGSKA (reference sequence). The V gene lost 2 bases and the J gene lost 6 bases, with 18 bases spanning the gap. The CDR3 totals 15 residues. The CDR3 bases are TGCAGTGCTAGATCCCGGGTGCGGCCCTGGGATACGCAGTATTTT. It specifies CSARSRVRPWDTQYF.

Points on this clonotype: A read error may be the cause here, since a much bigger clone is one base away. The CDR3 coding sequence is TGCAGCGTGTCCCCGGCAGGGGCCGGCACAGATACGCAGTATTTT. It is translated as CSVSPAGAGTDTQYF. The chain combines TRBV29-1 with TRBJ2-3, with D perhaps matching TRBD1 (6 bases). The V end lost 6 bases, the J end lost 1 base, and 17 bases lay between the germline ends. This CDR3 is built from 15 residues. Germline loops: CDR1 SQVTM, CDR2 ANQGSEA.

This chain connects TRBV12-3 or TRBV12-4 to TRBJ2-7; 10 positions agree with TRBD1. The CDR3 spans 16 residues. The junction had 11 bases not matched to a gene; V was cut back by 5 bases and J by 4 bases. The CDR3: CASSLYSTGGGYEQYF. In nucleotides, the CDR3 is TGTGCCAGCAGTCTATACTCGACAGGGGGCGGGTACGAGCAGTACTTC.

This clonotype occurred many times. This chain uses TRBV6-2 or TRBV6-3 with TRBJ1-5; D remains ambiguous. CDR1 and CDR2 from the germline V gene are MNHEY and SVGEGT. Trimming left V 0 bases short and J 5 bases short, with 8 bases between. The CDR3 sequence is 14 residues long. The CDR3 spells CASSYSGSYQPQHF. The CDR3 DNA reads as TGTGCCAGCAGTTACTCAGGGTCCTATCAGCCCCAGCATTTT.